This T cell receptor (beta chain) stems from a study of blood T cell repertoires in COVID-19. The overall study: From the United States, Italy and Spain came samples of acute and convalescent COVID-19. T cells, B-cell-depleted T cells, or PBMCs provided the cDNA or gDNA that served as material.

Original processing notes: Nucleated cell counts were estimated from reference gene primer amplification. Assay: immunoSEQ multiplex PCR; the TCRdb copy retains only in-frame clones and omits some. The V and J calls and clone size are taken from that table; D and trimming were inferred from the DNA. The sample has 65,000 to 95,000 clones; roughly 82% are singletons. The germline V gene has CDR1 SGHNT and CDR2 YYREEE (reference sequence). Trimming stripped 2 bases from V and 3 bases from J, with 18 bases between. There are 17 residues in the CDR3. This sequence was found in a woman aged 45-65 years with acute or convalescent COVID-19. The J gene is TRBJ1-3, the V gene TRBV5-4; D is possibly TRBD1 (5 bases). The sample was peripheral blood. CDR3 nucleotides: TGTGCCAGCAGCTTTGGCCCCCAGGGCGACATTGGAAACACCATATATTTT. Translating it yields CASSFGPQGDIGNTIYF.